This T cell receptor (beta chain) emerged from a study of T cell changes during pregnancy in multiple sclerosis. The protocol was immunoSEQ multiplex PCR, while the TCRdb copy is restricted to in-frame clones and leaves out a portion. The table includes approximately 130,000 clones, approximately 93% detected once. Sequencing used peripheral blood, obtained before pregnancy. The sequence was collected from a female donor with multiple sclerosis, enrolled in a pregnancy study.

The CDR3 loop is CAIRKDTNQPQHF. The DNA of the CDR3 is TGTGCCATCAGGAAGGACACCAATCAGCCCCAGCATTTT. The chain links TRBV10-3 to TRBJ1-5, with D possibly TRBD1 on 5 matching bases. V was trimmed by 6 bases and J by 3 bases, leaving 9 bases between them. CDR1 is ENHRY, CDR2 SYGVKD, per germline. This CDR3 has 13 residues.